The next 2 T cell receptor beta chains were all read from a single sample in a study of blood T cell repertoires in COVID-19. Sequencing used immunoSEQ multiplex PCR; TCRdb keeps in-frame clones, though not all of them. Counted here are approximately 260,000 clones, over 80% occurring once; the ten biggest clones make up less than 6%. Sequencing used peripheral blood. The receptors were gathered from a man between 60 and 75 years old who had recovered from COVID-19.

This clone came up a few times. The same CDR3 can be traced to other DNA sequences in this sample. The chain has TRBV27 and TRBJ2-1; D gene ambiguous. CDR1 is MNHEY and CDR2 is SMNVEV in the germline V gene (reference sequence). The CDR3 totals 13 residues. V was pared by 4 bases and J by 0 bases, with 4 bases between. The CDR3 sequence is CASSSGSYNEQFF. The CDR3 bases are TGTGCCAGCAGTTCCGGCTCCTACAATGAGCAGTTCTTC.

This clone was counted only a few times. V is TRBV4-2 and J is TRBJ2-7; TRBD2 agrees at 7 bases. This CDR3 is built from 15 residues. In germline, CDR1 is LGHNA, CDR2 YNFKEQ. The J segment lost 1 base and the V segment lost 1 base, leaving 4 bases of the junction unmatched. The CDR3 DNA reads as TGTGCCAGCAGCCAAGCGGGGACTATGTCCTACGAGCAGTACTTC. It is translated as CASSQAGTMSYEQYF.